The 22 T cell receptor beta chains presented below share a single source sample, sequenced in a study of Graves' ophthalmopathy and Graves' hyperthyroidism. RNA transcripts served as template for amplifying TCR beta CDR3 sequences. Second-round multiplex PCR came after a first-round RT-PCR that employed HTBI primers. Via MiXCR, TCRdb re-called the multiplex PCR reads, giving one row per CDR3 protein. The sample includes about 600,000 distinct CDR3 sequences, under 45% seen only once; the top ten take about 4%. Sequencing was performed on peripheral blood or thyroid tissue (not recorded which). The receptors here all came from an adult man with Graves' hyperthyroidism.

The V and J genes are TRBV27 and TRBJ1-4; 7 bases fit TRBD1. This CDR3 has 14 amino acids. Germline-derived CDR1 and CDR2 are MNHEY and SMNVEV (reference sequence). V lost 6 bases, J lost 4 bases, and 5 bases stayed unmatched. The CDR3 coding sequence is TGTGCCAGCAGCTCAGGGGGGGGTAATGAAAAACTGTTTTTT. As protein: CASSSGGGNEKLFF.

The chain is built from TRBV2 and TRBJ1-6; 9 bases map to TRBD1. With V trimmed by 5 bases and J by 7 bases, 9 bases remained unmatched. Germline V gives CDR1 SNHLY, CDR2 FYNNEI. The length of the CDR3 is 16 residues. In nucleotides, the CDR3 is TGTGCCAGCAGTTTAGCGGACAGGGGACGAAATTCACCCCTCCACTTT. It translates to CASSLADRGRNSPLHF.

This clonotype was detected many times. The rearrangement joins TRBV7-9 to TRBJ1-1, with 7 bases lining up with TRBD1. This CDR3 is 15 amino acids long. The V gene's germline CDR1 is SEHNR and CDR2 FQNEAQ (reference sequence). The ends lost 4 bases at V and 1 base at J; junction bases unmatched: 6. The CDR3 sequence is CASSSRQGQNTEAFF. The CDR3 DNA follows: TGTGCCAGCAGCTCAAGACAGGGCCAGAACACTGAAGCTTTCTTT.

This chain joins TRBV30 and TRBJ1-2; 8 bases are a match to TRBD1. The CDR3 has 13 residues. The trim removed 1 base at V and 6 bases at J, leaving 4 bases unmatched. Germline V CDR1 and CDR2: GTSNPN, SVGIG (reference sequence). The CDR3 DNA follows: TGTGCCTGGAGTGGACGGACAGGGAATGGCTACACCTTC. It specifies CAWSGRTGNGYTF.

The CDR3 DNA is TGTGCCAGCAGTGGACCCTGGCGGGAGACCCAGTACTTC. The encoded protein is CASSGPWRETQYF. The V call is TRBV7-9, the J call TRBJ2-5; D not certain. CDR1 is SEHNR and CDR2 is FQNEAQ in the germline V gene (reference sequence). With 6 bases removed from V and 5 bases from J, the gap between germline ends came to 13 bases. The CDR3 loop spans 13 amino acids.

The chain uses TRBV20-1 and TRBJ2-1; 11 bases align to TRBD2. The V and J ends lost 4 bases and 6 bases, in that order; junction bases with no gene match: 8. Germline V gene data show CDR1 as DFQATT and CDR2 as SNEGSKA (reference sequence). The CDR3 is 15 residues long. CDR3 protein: CSATTTSGRVNEQFF. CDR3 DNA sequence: TGCAGTGCTACCACAACTAGCGGGAGAGTCAATGAGCAGTTCTTC.

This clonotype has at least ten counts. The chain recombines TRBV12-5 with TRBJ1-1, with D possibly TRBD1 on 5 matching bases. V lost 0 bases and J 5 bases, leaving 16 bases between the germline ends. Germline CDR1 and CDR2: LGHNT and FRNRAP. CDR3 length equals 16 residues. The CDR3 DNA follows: TGTGCTAGTGGTTTGGTACGGGAGGGAAAGGGGACTGAAGCTTTCTTT. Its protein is CASGLVREGKGTEAFF.

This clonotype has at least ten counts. The CDR3 DNA follows: TGCAGCGTTGAAAAGGGTGATGGCTACACCTTC. This translates into CSVEKGDGYTF. The rearrangement links TRBV29-1 to TRBJ1-2; D ambiguous. CDR1 and CDR2 (germline): SQVTM, ANQGSEA. Deletions cut 2 bases from V and 6 bases from J, with 7 bases between. The CDR3 spans 11 residues.

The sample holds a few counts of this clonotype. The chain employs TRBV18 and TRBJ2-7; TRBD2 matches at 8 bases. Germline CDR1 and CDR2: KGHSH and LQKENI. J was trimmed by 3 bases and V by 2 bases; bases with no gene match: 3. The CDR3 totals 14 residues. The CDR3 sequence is CASSPSGGFYEQYF. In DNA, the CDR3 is TGTGCCAGCTCACCATCGGGGGGGTTCTACGAGCAGTACTTC.

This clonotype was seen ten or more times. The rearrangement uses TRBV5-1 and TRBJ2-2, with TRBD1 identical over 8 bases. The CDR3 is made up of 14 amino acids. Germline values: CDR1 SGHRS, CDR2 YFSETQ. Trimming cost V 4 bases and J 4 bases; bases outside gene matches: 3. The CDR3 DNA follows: TGCGCCAGCAGCCGGACAGGGCGCACCGGGGAGCTGTTTTTT. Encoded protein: CASSRTGRTGELFF.

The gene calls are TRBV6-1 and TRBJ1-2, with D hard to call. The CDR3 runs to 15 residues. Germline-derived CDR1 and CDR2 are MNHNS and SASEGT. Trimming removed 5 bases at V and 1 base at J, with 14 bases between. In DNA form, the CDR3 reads TGTGCCAGCAGTTTATATAGGGTATTTAACTATGGCTACACCTTC. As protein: CASSLYRVFNYGYTF.

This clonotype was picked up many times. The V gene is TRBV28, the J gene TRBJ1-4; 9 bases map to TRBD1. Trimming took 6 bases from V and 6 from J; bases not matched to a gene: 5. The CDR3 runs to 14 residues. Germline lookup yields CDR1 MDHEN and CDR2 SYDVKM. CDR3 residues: CASRTGGNDEKLFF. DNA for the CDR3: TGTGCCAGCAGAACAGGGGGCAATGATGAAAAACTGTTTTTT. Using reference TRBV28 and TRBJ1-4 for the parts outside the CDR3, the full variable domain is DVKVTQSSRYLVKRTGEKVFLECVQDMDHENMFWYRQDPGLGLRLIYFSYDVKMKEKGDIPEGYSVSREKKERFSLILESASTNQTSMYLCASRTGGNDEKLFFGSGTQLSVL.

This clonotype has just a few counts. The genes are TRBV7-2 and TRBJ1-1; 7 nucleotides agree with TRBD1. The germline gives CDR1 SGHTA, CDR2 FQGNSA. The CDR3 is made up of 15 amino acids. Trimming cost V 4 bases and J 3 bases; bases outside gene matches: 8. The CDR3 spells CASSSLGGRDTEAFF. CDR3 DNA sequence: TGTGCCAGCAGCTCACTAGGGGGCCGGGACACTGAAGCTTTCTTT.

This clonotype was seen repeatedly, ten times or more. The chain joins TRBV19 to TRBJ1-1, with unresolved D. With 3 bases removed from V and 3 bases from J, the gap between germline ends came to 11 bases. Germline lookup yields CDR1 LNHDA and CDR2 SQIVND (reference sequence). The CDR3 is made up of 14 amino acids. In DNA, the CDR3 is TGTGCCAGTAGTATCAGTGGGGTCGACACTGAAGCTTTCTTT. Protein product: CASSISGVDTEAFF.

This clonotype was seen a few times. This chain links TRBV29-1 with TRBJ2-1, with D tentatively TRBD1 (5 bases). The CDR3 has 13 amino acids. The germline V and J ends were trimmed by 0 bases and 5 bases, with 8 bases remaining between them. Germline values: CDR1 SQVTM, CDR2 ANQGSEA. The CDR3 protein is CSVEDPGNNEQFF. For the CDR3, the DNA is TGCAGCGTTGAAGATCCAGGGAACAATGAGCAGTTCTTC.

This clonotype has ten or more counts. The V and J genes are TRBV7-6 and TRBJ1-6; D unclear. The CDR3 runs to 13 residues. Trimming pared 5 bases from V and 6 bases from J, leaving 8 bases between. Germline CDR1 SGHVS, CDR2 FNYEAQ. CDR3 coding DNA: TGTGCCAGCAGCCTCCAGCTTAATTCACCCCTCCACTTT. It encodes CASSLQLNSPLHF.

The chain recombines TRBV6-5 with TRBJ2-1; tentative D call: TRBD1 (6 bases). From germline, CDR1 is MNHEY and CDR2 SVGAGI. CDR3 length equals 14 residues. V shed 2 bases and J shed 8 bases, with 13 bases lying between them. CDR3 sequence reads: CASSYGTGRDEQFF. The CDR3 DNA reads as TGTGCCAGCAGTTACGGCACAGGGCGCGATGAGCAGTTCTTC.

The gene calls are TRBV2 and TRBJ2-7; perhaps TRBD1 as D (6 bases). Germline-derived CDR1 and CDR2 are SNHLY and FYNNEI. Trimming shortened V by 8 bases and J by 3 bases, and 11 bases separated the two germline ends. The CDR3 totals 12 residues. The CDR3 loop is CASLRGNYEQYF. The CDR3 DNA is TGTGCCAGCCTCAGGGGCAACTACGAGCAGTACTTC.

CDR3 loop: CASRSDTSYNSPLHF. The CDR3 nucleotides are TGTGCCAGCAGGTCGGACACCTCCTATAATTCACCCCTCCACTTT. This rearrangement joins TRBV10-3 to TRBJ1-6; D perhaps matches TRBD1 (5 bases). The CDR3 is 15 residues long. V lost 10 bases and J lost 0, with 13 bases in between. CDR1 is ENHRY, CDR2 SYGVKD, per germline.

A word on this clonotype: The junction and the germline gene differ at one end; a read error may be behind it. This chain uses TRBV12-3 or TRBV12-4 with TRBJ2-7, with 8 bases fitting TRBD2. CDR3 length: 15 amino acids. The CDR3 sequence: CASSLGSGVSDEQCF. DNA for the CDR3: TGTGCCAGCAGTTTAGGTAGCGGGGTCTCCGACGAGCAGTGCTTC.

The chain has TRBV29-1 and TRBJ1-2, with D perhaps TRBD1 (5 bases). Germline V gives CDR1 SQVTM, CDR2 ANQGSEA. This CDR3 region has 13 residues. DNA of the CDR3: TGCAGGCCCCGGGACGCTCCTAACTATGGCTACACCTTC. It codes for CRPRDAPNYGYTF.

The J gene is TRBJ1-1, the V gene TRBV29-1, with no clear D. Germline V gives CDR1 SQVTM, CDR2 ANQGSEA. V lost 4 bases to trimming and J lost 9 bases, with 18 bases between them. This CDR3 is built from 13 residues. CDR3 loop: CSVVGGRASQAFF. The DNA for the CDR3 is TGCAGCGTTGTAGGAGGGAGGGCCTCCCAAGCTTTCTTT.